The 6 T cell receptor beta chains below all came from one sample that was sequenced in a study of shared clonotypes between healthy human individuals. The naive CD8 subset, CD45RO-negative cells positively selected for CCR7, excluded terminally differentiated effector memory CD45RA+ cells. Clones were sequenced by immunoSEQ multiplex PCR, and TCRdb holds only the in-frame ones, with some missing. The table shows roughly 2.1 million clones, with 93% occurring only once. The material sequenced was naive CD8+ T cells from PBMCs. The receptors shown here come from a man aged 18 to 29 in good health. Some clones in this sample may be carry-over from other donors' samples.

J is TRBJ2-1 and V is TRBV10-3, with D possibly TRBD1 on 6 matching bases. The V gene's germline CDR1 is ENHRY and CDR2 SYGVKD. V shed 10 bases and J shed 6 bases, with 22 bases lying between them. This CDR3 has 15 residues. The CDR3 sequence is CATQMGRDTGNEQFF. The DNA for the CDR3 is TGTGCCACCCAAATGGGTCGGGACACAGGCAATGAGCAGTTCTTC.

The chain employs TRBV4-1 and TRBJ2-7; D is perhaps TRBD2 (6 bases). Germline assignment: CDR1 MGHRA and CDR2 YSYEKL. The CDR3 loop spans 15 amino acids. The V gene lost 6 bases and the J gene lost 1 base, with 16 bases spanning the gap. Written as DNA, the CDR3 is TGCGCCAGCAGTCGCGGGACCCTGGGGTCCTACGAGCAGTACTTC. Translated, it gives CASSRGTLGSYEQYF.

This clone has only one observation. This chain joins TRBV19 and TRBJ2-1, with 10 bases fitting TRBD2. Trimming cost V 7 bases and J 8 bases; bases outside gene matches: 11. Germline CDR1 is LNHDA and CDR2 is SQIVND (reference sequence). This CDR3 contains 15 residues. The CDR3 spells CASNILAGSIDEQFF. Here the CDR3 DNA reads TGTGCCAGTAACATACTAGCGGGATCTATCGATGAGCAGTTCTTC.

The chain combines TRBV7-9 with TRBJ2-1; tentatively, D is TRBD1 or TRBD2 (5 bases each). The V end was cut by 9 bases, the J end by 0 bases, with 12 bases between. CDR3 length: 14 residues. In germline, CDR1 is SEHNR, CDR2 FQNEAQ (reference sequence). This CDR3 is CARGPPSSYNEQFF. Written as DNA, the CDR3 is TGTGCCAGGGGACCGCCGAGCTCCTACAATGAGCAGTTCTTC.

The rearrangement joins TRBV6-1 to TRBJ2-5, with D possibly being TRBD1 (6 bases). The CDR3 spans 13 residues. The germline CDR1 and CDR2 sequences are MNHNS and SASEGT. The V end was cut by 7 bases, the J end by 0 bases, with 9 bases between. CDR3 DNA sequence: TGTGCCAGCAAACAGGGCTACCAAGAGACCCAGTACTTC. This encodes CASKQGYQETQYF.

The rearrangement uses TRBV7-9 and TRBJ2-1; the match to TRBD2 covers 8 bases. V was pared by 5 bases and J by 8 bases, with 14 bases of the junction left unmatched. Germline CDR1 is SEHNR and CDR2 is FQNEAQ (reference sequence). The CDR3 consists of 16 residues. CDR3: CASSPPPAGVNDEQFF. DNA for the CDR3: TGTGCCAGCAGCCCCCCCCCAGCGGGAGTTAACGATGAGCAGTTCTTC.